Below are 29 T cell receptor beta chains sequenced from a single sample in a study of T cell responses to AZD1222 COVID-19 vaccine. Assay: immunoSEQ multiplex PCR; the TCRdb copy retains only in-frame clones and omits some. The table lists 210,000 or so clones, less than 95% of them singletons. This material consisted of peripheral blood, taken 28 days after the second dose of the MenACWY control vaccine. The receptors originated from an adult who received the MenACWY meningococcal vaccine as a control.

CDR3: CASSPTDSNTGELFF. CDR3 nucleotide sequence: TGTGCCAGCAGCCCGACGGACAGTAACACCGGGGAGCTGTTTTTT. The chain is built from TRBV2 and TRBJ2-2; maybe TRBD1 (6 bases). This CDR3 region has 15 residues. Trimming removed 6 bases from V and 2 bases from J, with 13 bases in between. Germline assignment: CDR1 SNHLY and CDR2 FYNNEI.

In this sample, this clone turned up once. The rearrangement uses TRBV27 and TRBJ2-5; D ambiguous. This CDR3 spans 13 amino acids. Trimming stripped 1 base from V and 2 bases from J, with 5 bases between. The germline V gene encodes CDR1 MNHEY and CDR2 SMNVEV (reference sequence). In nucleotides, the CDR3 is TGTGCCAGCAGTTTATATGGGCAAGAGACCCAGTACTTC. It translates to CASSLYGQETQYF.

The rearrangement links TRBV19 to TRBJ2-7; TRBD1 aligns across 7 bases. Germline CDR1 reads LNHDA; CDR2 reads SQIVND (reference sequence). CDR3 length equals 15 residues. The V and J ends lost 3 bases and 4 bases, in that order; junction bases with no gene match: 9. The CDR3 sequence is CASSIQSGRGYEQYF. The CDR3 region has the DNA TGTGCCAGTAGTATTCAATCCGGCAGGGGGTACGAGCAGTACTTC.

V gene TRBV24-1 combines with J gene TRBJ2-1, with 10 bases aligning to TRBD2. V lost 1 base to trimming and J lost 7 bases; unmatched junction nucleotides: 6. From germline, CDR1 is KGHDR and CDR2 SFDVKD. The CDR3 is made up of 16 amino acids. CDR3 loop: CATSDLAGGPRNEQFF. For the CDR3, the DNA is TGTGCCACCAGTGATTTAGCGGGGGGGCCGAGGAATGAGCAGTTCTTC.

The gene calls are TRBV30 and TRBJ1-5; D possibly corresponds to TRBD1 (6 bases). The CDR3 has 15 amino acids. The germline V gene encodes CDR1 GTSNPN and CDR2 SVGIG (reference sequence). V was trimmed by 3 bases and J by 6 bases, leaving 18 bases between them. CDR3 region: CAWSPDGGGLQPQHF. In DNA form, the CDR3 reads TGTGCCTGGAGCCCCGATGGTGGGGGGCTTCAGCCCCAGCATTTT.

The rearrangement links TRBV27 to TRBJ2-7; tentatively, D is TRBD2 (5 bases). This CDR3 is 16 amino acids long. Trimming removed 0 bases at V and 4 bases at J, with 16 bases between. CDR1 is MNHEY and CDR2 is SMNVEV in the germline V gene (reference sequence). The DNA for the CDR3 is TGTGCCAGCAGTTTATCTATGCGGGTAGTGGGGTACGAGCAGTACTTC. It encodes CASSLSMRVVGYEQYF.

This chain joins TRBV5-1 and TRBJ2-1; D call uncertain. CDR1 and CDR2 from the germline V gene are SGHRS and YFSETQ. The V and J ends lost 1 base and 7 bases respectively, with 18 bases between them. The CDR3 has 16 amino acids. The CDR3 is CASSLHSENLFNEQFF. As DNA, the CDR3 is TGCGCCAGCAGCTTGCATTCTGAGAATCTCTTTAATGAGCAGTTCTTC.

The V and J genes are TRBV7-6 and TRBJ1-3, with D hard to call. Trimming stripped 8 bases from V and 4 bases from J, with 3 bases between. The germline V gene encodes CDR1 SGHVS and CDR2 FNYEAQ. The CDR3 covers 10 residues. The CDR3 protein is CASAGNTIYF. The CDR3, as DNA: TGTGCCAGCGCCGGAAACACCATATATTTT.

V usage is TRBV30 and J usage is TRBJ1-2; D remains ambiguous. Trimming stripped 5 bases from V and 4 bases from J, with 8 bases between. Germline-derived CDR1 and CDR2 are GTSNPN and SVGIG (reference sequence). The CDR3 runs to 11 residues. The CDR3 sequence: CAWGGFYGYTF. The CDR3 nucleotides are TGTGCCTGGGGAGGGTTCTATGGCTACACCTTC.

CDR3: CASRGESGANVLTF. CDR3 DNA: TGTGCCAGCAGGGGGGAGTCTGGGGCCAACGTCCTGACTTTC. The chain links TRBV5-4 to TRBJ2-6, with D perhaps given as TRBD1 or TRBD2 (5 bases each). V shed 5 bases and J shed 1 base, with 7 bases lying between them. This CDR3 region has 14 residues. Germline V gene data show CDR1 as SGHNT and CDR2 as YYREEE (reference sequence).

The chain links TRBV15 to TRBJ1-4; perhaps TRBD1 as D (5 bases). The germline V and J ends were trimmed by 0 bases and 4 bases, with 15 bases remaining between them. Germline V CDR1 and CDR2: LNHNV, YYDKDF (reference sequence). CDR3 size: 17 residues. Here the CDR3 reads CATSRDKGGGINEKLFF. The CDR3 nucleotides are TGTGCCACCAGCAGAGATAAGGGCGGGGGTATTAATGAAAAACTGTTTTTT.

The chain is built from TRBV7-9 and TRBJ2-7; D is unclear. Looked up from germline, CDR1 is SEHNR and CDR2 is FQNEAQ (reference sequence). CDR3 length: 12 amino acids. V dropped 5 bases and J dropped 1 base, with 6 bases sitting between them. CDR3 amino acids: CASSKGSYEQYF. The CDR3 nucleotides are TGTGCCAGCAGCAAGGGATCCTACGAGCAGTACTTC.

The chain uses TRBV3-1 (or the pseudogene TRBV3-2) and TRBJ2-1; D is undetermined. Germline CDR1 LGHDT, CDR2 YNNKEL (reference sequence). Trimming took off 3 bases at V and 5 bases at J, with 5 bases between the two ends. CDR3 length: 12 amino acids. For the CDR3, the DNA is TGTGCCAGCAGCCAGTCAAACAATGAGCAGTTCTTC. As protein: CASSQSNNEQFF.

This sequence joins TRBV19 and TRBJ1-2; maybe TRBD1 (5 bases). The V and J ends lost 4 bases and 0 bases respectively, with 9 bases between them. Germline values: CDR1 LNHDA, CDR2 SQIVND (reference sequence). The CDR3 sequence is 14 residues long. The DNA for the CDR3 is TGTGCCAGTAGTACCGGGGCAACTAACTATGGCTACACCTTC. Translating gives CASSTGATNYGYTF.

This clone was detected once. This chain uses TRBV3-1 (or the pseudogene TRBV3-2) with TRBJ2-4, with a weak D call TRBD2 (6 bases). Germline V lookup: CDR1 LGHDT, CDR2 YNNKEL (reference sequence). V was trimmed by 0 bases and J by 2 bases, leaving 14 bases between them. The CDR3 is 17 amino acids. The CDR3 spells CASSQDGGMVTKNIQYF. CDR3 nucleotides: TGTGCCAGCAGCCAAGACGGGGGAATGGTGACCAAAAACATTCAGTACTTC.

The chain is built from TRBV6-5 and TRBJ1-2; the D is unclear. Trimming removed 8 bases at V and 6 bases at J, with 10 bases between. CDR1 and CDR2 (germline): MNHEY, SVGAGI. This CDR3 spans 11 amino acids. The CDR3 reads CASEGWDGYTF. CDR3 nucleotides: TGTGCCAGCGAGGGATGGGATGGCTACACCTTC.

This chain uses TRBV5-1 with TRBJ1-2; a weak D match, TRBD1 (6 bases). CDR1 and CDR2 from the germline V gene are SGHRS and YFSETQ. Trimming cost V 1 base and J 0 bases, with 13 bases left between them. CDR3 length: 16 residues. CDR3 nucleotide sequence: TGCGCCAGCAGCTTGACAGGGACACGTCCTAACTATGGCTACACCTTC. Its protein product is CASSLTGTRPNYGYTF. Together with reference TRBV5-1 and TRBJ1-2, the CDR3 gives the full variable domain: KAGVTQTPRYLIKTRGQQVTLSCSPISGHRSVSWYQQTPGQGLQFLFEYFSETQRNKGNFPGRFSGRQFSNSRSEMNVSTLELGDSALYLCASSLTGTRPNYGYTFGSGTRLTVV.

The chain couples TRBV24-1 to TRBJ1-5; unclear D gene. CDR3 length: 13 amino acids. CDR1 and CDR2 (germline): KGHDR, SFDVKD. V lost 5 bases to trimming and J lost 9 bases, with 13 bases between them. This CDR3 reads CATSGGPIMPQHF. The CDR3 nucleotides read TGTGCCACCAGTGGAGGACCGATCATGCCCCAGCATTTT.

This clone has only one observation. The V and J genes are TRBV6-5 and TRBJ1-6; unclear D gene. The CDR3 sequence is 16 residues long. Germline loops: CDR1 MNHEY, CDR2 SVGAGI. V gave up 0 bases and J gave up 9 bases, with 15 bases separating them. The CDR3 DNA follows: TGTGCCAGCAGTTACTCGTTGACGGGGTCGGGTTCACCCCTCCACTTT. It yields the protein CASSYSLTGSGSPLHF.

The chain couples TRBV7-8 to TRBJ2-3; the D is unclear. There are 13 residues in the CDR3. In germline, CDR1 is SGHVS, CDR2 FQNEAQ. V was clipped by 1 base and J by 5 bases, with 7 bases between them. The CDR3 sequence: CASSLGVGDTQYF. DNA of the CDR3: TGTGCCAGCAGCTTAGGCGTCGGAGATACGCAGTATTTT.

The J gene is TRBJ2-2, the V gene TRBV30; D is perhaps TRBD2 (5 bases). This CDR3 has 15 amino acids. Germline CDR1 reads GTSNPN; CDR2 reads SVGIG (reference sequence). V was trimmed by 4 bases and J by 6 bases, leaving 18 bases between them. Here the CDR3 reads CAWMPAGFSAGELFF. As DNA, the CDR3 is TGTGCCTGGATGCCCGCGGGTTTTTCTGCCGGGGAGCTGTTTTTT.

The chain employs TRBV11-2 and TRBJ2-5; no firm D call. Trimming removed 4 bases from V and 1 base from J, with 13 bases in between. The CDR3 is made up of 15 amino acids. CDR1 is SGHAT, CDR2 FQNNGV, per germline. In DNA form, the CDR3 reads TGTGCCAGCAGCTCAACCAACTCTTTCCAAGAGACCCAGTACTTC. It translates to CASSSTNSFQETQYF.

The rearrangement joins TRBV9 to TRBJ1-1; D ambiguous. V was pared by 0 bases and J by 3 bases, with 18 bases between. This CDR3 region has 17 residues. Germline assignment: CDR1 SGDLS and CDR2 YYNGEE. In DNA, the CDR3 is TGTGCCAGCAGCGTAGCGAACTGGGTGGGGAGGGACACTGAAGCTTTCTTT. Encoded protein: CASSVANWVGRDTEAFF. Complete variable domain (other parts from reference TRBV9 and TRBJ1-1): DSGVTQTPKHLITATGQRVTLRCSPRSGDLSVYWYQQSLDQGLQFLIQYYNGEERAKGNILERFSAQQFPDLHSELNLSSLELGDSALYFCASSVANWVGRDTEAFFGQGTRLTVV.

The rearrangement uses TRBV9 and TRBJ1-1, with no clear D. V lost 3 bases, J lost 5 bases, and 17 bases lay in between. The germline gives CDR1 SGDLS, CDR2 YYNGEE. The CDR3 has 15 amino acids. The CDR3 protein is CASSEGASGRTEAFF. In nucleotides, the CDR3 is TGTGCCAGCAGCGAGGGCGCCTCGGGCCGGACTGAAGCTTTCTTT.

V is TRBV6-5 and J is TRBJ2-3; a possible D gene is TRBD2 (6 bases). The length of the CDR3 is 14 residues. CDR1 MNHEY and CDR2 SVGAGI come from the germline V gene. V lost 6 bases and J lost 4, with 14 bases in between. As DNA, the CDR3 is TGTGCCAGCAGGGCAAGCGGGCGCGCAGATACGCAGTATTTT. Its protein is CASRASGRADTQYF.

Of note for this clone: The germline gene is not matched at one end of the junction; a read error may be the cause. The chain has TRBV2 and TRBJ2-1, with D possibly matching TRBD2 (6 bases). Looked up from germline, CDR1 is SNHLY and CDR2 is FYNNEI. The CDR3 is 14 residues long. Here the CDR3 DNA reads TGTGCCAGCATTCGCGGGACTGCTGGGAATGGGCAGTTCTTC. Amino acid sequence: CASIRGTAGNGQFF.

The V gene is TRBV27, the J gene TRBJ2-5; no clear D gene. The CDR3 is 13 amino acids. Germline CDR1 MNHEY, CDR2 SMNVEV (reference sequence). V was cut by 2 bases and J by 4 bases, with 8 bases left in between. In DNA, the CDR3 is TGTGCCAGCAGTTTAACTAACTTAGAGACCCAGTACTTC. It specifies CASSLTNLETQYF.

The rearrangement uses TRBV10-1 and TRBJ1-5; D may be TRBD1 (5 bases). In germline, CDR1 is WNHNN, CDR2 SYGVQD (reference sequence). This CDR3 has 16 amino acids. Trimming took off 6 bases at V and 4 bases at J, with 19 bases between the two ends. CDR3 sequence reads: CASRLTVRGLNQPQHF. Written as DNA, the CDR3 is TGCGCCAGCAGACTGACAGTGAGGGGATTGAATCAGCCCCAGCATTTT.

The chain couples TRBV5-4 to TRBJ2-1; no reliable D call. Germline assignment: CDR1 SGHNT and CDR2 YYREEE (reference sequence). The CDR3 extends over 11 amino acids. Trimming pared 1 base from V and 5 bases from J, leaving 1 base between. CDR3 sequence reads: CASSLNNEQFF. Written as DNA, the CDR3 is TGTGCCAGCAGCTTGAACAATGAGCAGTTCTTC.